This TCR beta chain was found in a study of control samples from healthy donors and cancer patients. Sequenced by immunoSEQ multiplex PCR; TCRdb stores in-frame clones only, minus some. Of fewer than 60,000 clones listed, around 95% are singletons. The sequence was collected from a man aged 30 to 45 in good health. Sequenced sample: blood.

The CDR3 here is CARGVGGESPQVTQYF. The CDR3, as DNA: TGCGCCCGCGGCGTGGGGGGGGAAAGCCCTCAGGTAACCCAGTACTTC. This chain uses TRBV5-1 with TRBJ2-5, with 7 bases lining up with TRBD2. CDR1 and CDR2 from the germline V gene are SGHRS and YFSETQ. V shed 10 bases and J 8 bases; nucleotides not matched to a gene: 23. This CDR3 comprises 16 residues.